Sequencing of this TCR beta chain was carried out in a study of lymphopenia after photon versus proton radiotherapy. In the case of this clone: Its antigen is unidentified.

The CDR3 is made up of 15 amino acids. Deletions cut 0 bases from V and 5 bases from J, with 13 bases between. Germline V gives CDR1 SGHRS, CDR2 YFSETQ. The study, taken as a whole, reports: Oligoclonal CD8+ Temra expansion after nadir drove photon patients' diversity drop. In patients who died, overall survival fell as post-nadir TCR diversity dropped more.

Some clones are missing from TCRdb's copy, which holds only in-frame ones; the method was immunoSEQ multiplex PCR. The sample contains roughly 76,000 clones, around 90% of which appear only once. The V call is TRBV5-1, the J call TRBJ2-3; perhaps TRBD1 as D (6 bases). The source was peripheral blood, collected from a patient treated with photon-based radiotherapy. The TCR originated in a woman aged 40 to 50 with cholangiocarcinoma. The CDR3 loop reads CASSLGSTGQDTQYF. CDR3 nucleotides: TGCGCCAGCAGCTTGGGTAGTACAGGGCAAGATACGCAGTATTTT.